The TCR beta chain described here comes from a study of cytomegalovirus exposure and HLA in healthy donors. Across the study: Prior work identified 95 million to 120 million unique TCR beta sequences in approximately 180 million T cells. Findings of the study overall: In an earlier analysis, about 87% or about 30%: the productive usage of most TCR beta V segments. HLA-A and HLA-B allele assignments for most subjects were reportedly predicted accurately using TCR beta sequences.

Whereas donors were nominally healthy upon sampling, unrecorded immune exposures were probable. 13 Jbeta primers and 60 Vbeta primers were used for the PCR. Repertoires were generated with immunoSEQ multiplex PCR, while TCRdb's copy carries only in-frame clones and drops some. The repertoire holds about 140,000 clones, with more than 75% as singletons. Trimming took 0 bases from V and 7 from J, leaving 7 bases between them. The CDR3 is 14 residues long. Per germline, CDR1 MNHEY and CDR2 SVGAGI. To note about this clone: Its cognate antigen is unknown.

The sequence derives from a man in his fifties in good health and CMV-seronegative. The chain carries TRBV6-5 and TRBJ1-6; D gene ambiguous. Sequenced input: PBMCs. The CDR3 protein is CASSYSGRNSPLHF. As DNA, the CDR3 is TGTGCCAGCAGTTACTCTGGGAGAAATTCACCCCTCCACTTT.